This TCR beta chain was identified during a study of blood T cell repertoires in COVID-19. Overall study context: Samples representing acute and convalescent COVID-19 were sourced from the United States, Italy and Spain. The cDNA or gDNA used as material had been derived from T cells, B-cell-depleted T cells, or PBMCs.

CDR1 PRHDT and CDR2 FYEKMQ come from the germline V gene (reference sequence). Unmatched junction bases numbered 12, after V lost 4 bases and J lost 7 bases. The CDR3 is 15 amino acids. In the original analysis: Reference gene primer amplification yielded estimated nucleated cell counts. Data came from immunoSEQ multiplex PCR; TCRdb stores just in-frame clones and leaves some out. The DNA gave D and trimming, while V, J and clone size come from that table. The sample records 65,000 to 85,000 clones, 80% to 90% being singletons. The chain combines TRBV13 with TRBJ2-7, with TRBD2 identical over 8 bases. This TCR was recovered from a human donor in a cohort sampled during active COVID-19. The sequencing sample was made of peripheral blood. The chain's CDR3 is CASSSPGAGGREQYF. CDR3 bases: TGTGCCAGCAGCTCCCCAGGGGCGGGAGGCCGGGAGCAGTACTTC.